Given below is one T cell receptor beta chain in context. Its matching antigen is unknown. Whenever a sample was processed, at least 7 million PBMCs were isolated. This entry belongs to a study of blood T cells in healthy people across ages. Broader study findings: Total diversity from one million sequenced T cells was likely underestimated. Across the age range, TCR beta diversity per million T cells fell in a roughly linear way. In these data, TCR beta diversity tracked strongly with naive T cell percentage.

After removal of 4 bases from V and 1 base from J, the junction contained 11 bases not matched to a gene. From germline, CDR1 is DFQATT and CDR2 SNEGSKA (reference sequence). The CDR3 sequence is 17 residues long. Together with a sample-barcoded 5' primer, a J-beta primer mix was included in a second PCR lasting about 6 to 11 cycles. MiXCR, applied by TCRdb to the 5' RACE reads, yields one record per CDR3 protein. This sample has 600,000 or so distinct CDR3 sequences; about 30% occur once, and the top ten carry 15% to 17%. Sequencing was carried out using blood. This TCR was recovered from a woman older than 75 in good health. This chain links TRBV20-1 with TRBJ2-5; 11 bases fit TRBD2. This CDR3 is CSAIRLAGLATQETQYF. The CDR3 region has the DNA TGCAGTGCTATTCGACTAGCGGGACTTGCAACCCAAGAGACCCAGTACTTC.